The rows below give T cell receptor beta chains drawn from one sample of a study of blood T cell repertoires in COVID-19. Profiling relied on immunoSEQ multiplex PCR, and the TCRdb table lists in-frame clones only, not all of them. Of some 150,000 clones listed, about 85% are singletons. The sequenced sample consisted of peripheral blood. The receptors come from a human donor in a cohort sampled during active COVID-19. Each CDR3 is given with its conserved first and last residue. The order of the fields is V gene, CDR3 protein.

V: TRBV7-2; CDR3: CASSLRGGTSTGELFF
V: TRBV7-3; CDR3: CASSSTPGTVYNEQFF
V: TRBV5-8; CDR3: CASSLSLDTQYF
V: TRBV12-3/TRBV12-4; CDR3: CASSVIRSPLHF
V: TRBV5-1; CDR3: CASSLGRTSAYEQYF
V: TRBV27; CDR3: CASSLIASGSHEQYF
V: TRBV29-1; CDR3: CSVGVPRSSSYNEQFF
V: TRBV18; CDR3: CATRTSGRAETQYF
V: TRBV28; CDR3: CASQRPPSYEQYF
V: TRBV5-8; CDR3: CASSFIRDSPLHF
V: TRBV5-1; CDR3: CASSGWTSGTQSDEQFF
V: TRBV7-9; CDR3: CASSLFTGNTEAFF
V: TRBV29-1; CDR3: CSVEGLAGVGNTGELFF
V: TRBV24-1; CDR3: CATSVTGSSYNEQFF
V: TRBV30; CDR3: CAWGRDRLNTIYF
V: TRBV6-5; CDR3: CASRGGWTGENTIYF
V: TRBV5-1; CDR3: CASSLWSGGGNEQFF
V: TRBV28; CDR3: CASSLNYGYTF
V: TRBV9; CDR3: CASSPGDSPLHF
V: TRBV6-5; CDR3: CASIPDNSNQPQHF
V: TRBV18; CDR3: CASSGTGGGEQYF
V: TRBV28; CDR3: CASSPGGRGNTDTQYF
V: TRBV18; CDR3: CASSPGSPGETQYF
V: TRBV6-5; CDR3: CASSTRVATNYGYTF
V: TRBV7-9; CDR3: CATRGGLAGDNEQFF
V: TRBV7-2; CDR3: CASSFSGTGNSEQYF
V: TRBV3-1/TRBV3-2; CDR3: CASSLRRTSGSTDTQYF
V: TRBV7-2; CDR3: CASSAQYNEKLFF
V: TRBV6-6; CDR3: CASKTGDEKLFF
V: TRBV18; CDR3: CASSPPISGSGGELFF
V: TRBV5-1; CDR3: CASSWGLAATNEQFF
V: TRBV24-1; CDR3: CATRAGGAYNEQFF
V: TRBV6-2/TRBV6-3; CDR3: CASSYETGYPADEQYF
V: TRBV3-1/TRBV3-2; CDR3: CASSQLRSPSTDTQYF
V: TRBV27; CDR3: CASSLTPGLVNEQFF
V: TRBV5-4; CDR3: CASSFGRGASYEQYF
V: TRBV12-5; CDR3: CASGLSSGETQYF
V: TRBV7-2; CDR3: CASSLWDTSSSEAFF
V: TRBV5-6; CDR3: CASSKTGYGYTF
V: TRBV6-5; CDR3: CASSTDQWSSYEQYF
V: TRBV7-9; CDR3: CANGMGASTDTQYF
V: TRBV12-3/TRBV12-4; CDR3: CASSLARGYSEFF
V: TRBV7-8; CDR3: CASSLRTGTGSEKLFF
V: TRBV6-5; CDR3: CASSYDSPNTEAFF
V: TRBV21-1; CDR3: CASHLGNRTLEAFF
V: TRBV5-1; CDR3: CASSLVPGSGEQFF